A selection of T cell receptor beta chains follows, all from one sample in a study of response to subunit inactivated influenza vaccine. From the RT-PCR reads, TCRdb called clonotypes with MiXCR, one entry per CDR3 protein. Of 490,000 or so distinct CDR3 sequences listed, less than 10% are singletons. The source was PBMCs from blood, collected less than 30 months after vaccination. Source of these receptors: a man between 50 and 69 years old who received an inactivated influenza vaccine. Both conserved end residues are part of each CDR3. D genes are given only for firm matches. Clone sizes are given selectively: once, few, many, or a class where the clone is expanded.

abundance | j_gene | v_gene | d_gene | CDR3aa | CDR3nt
. | TRBJ2-7 | TRBV6-1 | TRBD2 | CASSGLAGAHEQYF | TGTGCCAGCAGTGGACTAGCGGGAGCCCACGAGCAGTACTTC
many | TRBJ2-7 | TRBV5-6 | . | CASSVEGGQYF | TGTGCCAGCAGCGTGGAAGGGGGGCAGTACTTC
. | TRBJ1-1 | TRBV28 | . | CASSPGRLGAFF | TGTGCCAGCAGCCCGGGGAGGCTTGGGGCTTTCTTT
. | TRBJ2-7 | TRBV27 | . | CASSLGKTYYEQYF | TGTGCCAGCAGTCTCGGGAAGACCTACTACGAGCAGTACTTC
many | TRBJ2-1 | TRBV7-2 | TRBD2 | CASTRGAGLAGNNEQFF | TGTGCCAGCACCCGGGGGGCCGGACTAGCGGGGAACAATGAGCAGTTCTTC
. | TRBJ2-2 | TRBV12-3/TRBV12-4 | . | CASSFVQTNTGELFF | TGTGCCAGCAGTTTTGTTCAGACGAACACCGGGGAGCTGTTTTTT
few | TRBJ2-7 | TRBV20-1 | TRBD2 | CSARDSGKNEQYF | TGCAGTGCTAGAGATAGCGGGAAGAACGAGCAGTACTTC
many | TRBJ2-7 | TRBV12-3/TRBV12-4 | . | CASSLAESSYEQYF | TGTGCCAGCAGTTTAGCGGAATCCTCCTACGAGCAGTACTTC
few | TRBJ2-7 | TRBV3-1 | TRBD2 | CASSQLAGGSEQYF | TGTGCCAGCAGCCAGCTAGCGGGGGGATCCGAGCAGTACTTC
. | TRBJ2-3 | TRBV14 | . | CANLLGQAGGADTQYF | TGTGCCAACCTCCTGGGGCAGGCCGGAGGGGCAGATACGCAGTATTTT
. | TRBJ1-2 | TRBV7-9 | . | CASSPFLVQGYTF | TGTGCCAGCAGCCCCTTCCTGGTACAGGGCTACACCTTC
few | TRBJ2-7 | TRBV7-8 | . | CASSLEPGGREQYF | TGTGCCAGCAGCTTAGAGCCCGGGGGACGGGAGCAGTACTTC
. | TRBJ2-7 | TRBV6-5 | TRBD2 | CASSFGTSGFYEQYF | TGTGCCAGCAGTTTTGGGACTAGCGGTTTCTACGAGCAGTACTTC
. | TRBJ2-3 | TRBV6-2/TRBV6-3 | TRBD1 | CASRPQGESTDTQYF | TGTGCCAGCAGACCCCAGGGGGAGAGCACAGATACGCAGTATTTT
few | TRBJ2-7 | TRBV5-1 | . | CASSPSRSGYEQYF | TGCGCCAGCAGCCCCTCACGATCGGGATACGAGCAGTACTTC
many | TRBJ2-3 | TRBV7-2 | . | CASSLFATRTDTQYF | TGTGCCAGCAGCTTATTTGCTACCCGCACAGATACGCAGTATTTT
many | TRBJ2-1 | TRBV28 | TRBD2 | CASRTLAGGPSYNEQFF | TGTGCCAGCAGGACTCTAGCGGGGGGACCCTCCTACAATGAGCAGTTCTTC
many | TRBJ2-2 | TRBV27 | . | CASRRRGDTGELFF | TGTGCCAGCCGTCGGAGGGGGGACACCGGGGAGCTGTTTTTT
few | TRBJ2-1 | TRBV5-1 | TRBD1 | CASNTGTGNEQFF | TGCGCCAGCAACACCGGGACAGGTAATGAGCAGTTCTTC
few | TRBJ2-2 | TRBV29-1 | . | CSVGSRVGTGELFF | TGCAGCGTGGGGTCCAGGGTTGGCACCGGGGAGCTGTTTTTT
many | TRBJ1-1 | TRBV5-1 | . | CASSLERTEAFF | TGCGCCAGCAGCCTCGAGCGGACTGAAGCTTTCTTT
. | TRBJ2-7 | TRBV2 | TRBD1 | CASAGTESYEQYF | TGTGCCAGCGCAGGGACAGAGTCCTACGAGCAGTACTTC
few | TRBJ2-5 | TRBV20-1 | . | CSARDLGREYQETQYF | TGCAGTGCTAGAGATTTGGGCCGTGAGTACCAAGAGACCCAGTACTTC
many | TRBJ2-6 | TRBV5-1 | TRBD1 | CASSWTGSSGANVLTF | TGCGCCAGCAGCTGGACAGGGAGCTCTGGGGCCAACGTCCTGACTTTC
. | TRBJ2-3 | TRBV4-3 | . | CASSQDFPLRDTQYF | TGCGCCAGCAGCCAAGACTTCCCCCTTAGGGATACGCAGTATTTT
. | TRBJ2-1 | TRBV9 | . | CASSVTSVGEQFF | TGTGCCAGCAGCGTTACCTCGGTCGGTGAGCAGTTCTTC
few | TRBJ2-3 | TRBV7-2 | . | CASSLPTGLTDTQYF | TGTGCCAGCAGCCTCCCGACAGGCCTCACAGATACGCAGTATTTT
many | TRBJ2-2 | TRBV5-5 | . | CASSFPGGLDTGELFF | TGTGCCAGCAGCTTCCCCGGGGGGCTGGACACCGGGGAGCTGTTTTTT
. | TRBJ2-3 | TRBV7-2 | . | CASSPSPREYTQYF | TGTGCCAGCAGCCCATCCCCACGGGAGTATACGCAGTATTTT
few | TRBJ2-2 | TRBV3-1 | TRBD2 | CASRGTSGRWGTGELFF | TGTGCCAGCAGGGGGACTAGCGGGAGATGGGGCACCGGGGAGCTGTTTTTT
many | TRBJ2-1 | TRBV6-5 | . | CASSYLKSLGRSSYNEQFF | TGTGCCAGCAGTTACTTGAAGTCGCTCGGACGCTCCTCCTACAATGAGCAGTTCTTC
many | TRBJ2-7 | TRBV20-1 | . | CSATQGFGYEQYF | TGCAGTGCTACGCAGGGGTTTGGGTACGAGCAGTACTTC